These 9 T cell receptor beta chains came from one sample sequenced in a study of blood T cell repertoires in COVID-19. Sequencing was performed with immunoSEQ multiplex PCR; in TCRdb, only in-frame clones are kept and a portion is missing. Of roughly 140,000 clones in the sample, approximately 80% are singletons; the top ten hold roughly 2.9%. The sequenced sample consisted of peripheral blood. The receptors stem from a woman aged 40 to 49 with active or convalescent COVID-19.

The gene calls are TRBV7-8 and TRBJ2-7; 7 bases agree with TRBD2. The CDR3 has 14 amino acids. Trimming removed 2 bases from V and 7 bases from J; junction bases left unmatched: 8. Germline V gene lookup returns CDR1 SGHVS and CDR2 FQNEAQ. In nucleotides, the CDR3 is TGTGCCAGCAGCTTAACAGCGGGACTGAGGGAGCAGTACTTC. Its protein product is CASSLTAGLREQYF.

Worth noting for this clone: The junction does not match germline at one end; this may be a read error. The CDR3: CASSLERRDPPIF. CDR3 nucleotide sequence: TGCGCCAGCAGCCTTGAGCGGAGGGACCCGCCAATTTTC. The chain has TRBV5-1 and TRBJ1-2, with D perhaps TRBD1 (5 bases). CDR3 size: 13 residues. Germline-derived CDR1 and CDR2 are SGHRS and YFSETQ.

The chain uses TRBV4-1 and TRBJ1-1; 9 nucleotides match TRBD1. The trim removed 7 bases at V and 0 bases at J, leaving 6 bases unmatched. The CDR3 sequence is 15 residues long. The germline gives CDR1 MGHRA, CDR2 YSYEKL. For the CDR3, the DNA is TGCGCCAGCACATGGGACAGGGTTCTGAACACTGAAGCTTTCTTT. It encodes CASTWDRVLNTEAFF.

The V gene is TRBV29-1, the J gene TRBJ1-2; D gene ambiguous. CDR1 SQVTM and CDR2 ANQGSEA come from the germline V gene. V lost 2 bases and J lost 7, with 20 bases in between. CDR3 length: 15 amino acids. CDR3 in amino acids: CSVESMAVGGGGYTF. Here the CDR3 DNA reads TGCAGCGTTGAATCGATGGCCGTCGGCGGCGGTGGCTACACCTTC.

This clone was counted once. This chain uses TRBV14 with TRBJ1-2; D call uncertain. The CDR3 sequence is 13 residues long. Trimming took off 1 base at V and 1 base at J, with 4 bases between the two ends. Per germline, CDR1 SGHDN and CDR2 FVKESK. The CDR3 coding sequence is TGTGCCAGCAGCCAAGGTCTTAACTATGGCTACACCTTC. This translates into CASSQGLNYGYTF.

The chain recombines TRBV4-3 with TRBJ2-2, with a tentative D call TRBD2 (7 bases). CDR1 and CDR2 (germline): LGHNA, YSLEER. V lost 4 bases, J lost 4 bases, and 16 bases lay in between. This CDR3 has 16 amino acids. CDR3 DNA sequence: TGCGCCAGCAGCCGGGGGGGCAGGGGACTCACCGGGGAGCTGTTTTTT. Its protein product is CASSRGGRGLTGELFF.

The chain combines TRBV7-9 with TRBJ2-7; D not certain. V lost 5 bases, J lost 3 bases, and 8 bases lay in between. Looked up from germline, CDR1 is SEHNR and CDR2 is FQNEAQ (reference sequence). The length of the CDR3 is 12 residues. The CDR3 DNA reads as TGTGCCAGCAGCAACCGGTTCTACGAGCAGTACTTC. Residues: CASSNRFYEQYF. Filled out from reference TRBV7-9 and TRBJ2-7, the complete variable domain reads DTGVSQNPRHKITKRGQNVTFRCDPISEHNRLYWYRQTLGQGPEFLTYFQNEAQLEKSRLLSDRFSAERPKGSFSTLEIQRTEQGDSAMYLCASSNRFYEQYFGPGTRLTVT.

The sample holds one count of this clone. The chain links TRBV19 to TRBJ1-5; 7 nucleotides agree with TRBD1. CDR1 LNHDA and CDR2 SQIVND come from the germline V gene (reference sequence). V was clipped by 6 bases and J by 1 base; unmatched bases: 9. The CDR3 contains 16 residues. This CDR3 reads CASRAQGEASNQPQHF. The CDR3 nucleotides are TGTGCCAGTAGGGCCCAGGGGGAGGCGAGCAATCAGCCCCAGCATTTT.

This sequence joins TRBV6-1 and TRBJ2-3, with 7 bases matching TRBD2. J was trimmed by 4 bases and V by 5 bases; bases with no gene match: 9. This CDR3 spans 15 amino acids. Germline V gene data show CDR1 as MNHNS and CDR2 as SASEGT. CDR3 region: CASSSSGTIPDTQYF. CDR3 in DNA: TGTGCCAGCAGTTCGTCCGGGACTATCCCAGATACGCAGTATTTT.